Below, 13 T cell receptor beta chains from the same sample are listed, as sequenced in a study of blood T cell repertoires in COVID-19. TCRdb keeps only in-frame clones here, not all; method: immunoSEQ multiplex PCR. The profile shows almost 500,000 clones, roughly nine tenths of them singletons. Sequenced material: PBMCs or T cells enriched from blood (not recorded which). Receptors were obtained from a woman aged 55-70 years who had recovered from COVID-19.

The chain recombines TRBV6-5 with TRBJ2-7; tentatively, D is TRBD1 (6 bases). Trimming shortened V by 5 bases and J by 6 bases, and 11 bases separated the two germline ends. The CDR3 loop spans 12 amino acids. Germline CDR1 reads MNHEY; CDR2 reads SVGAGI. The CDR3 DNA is TGTGCCAGCAGTAGATCAGGGGTCGAGCAGTACGTC. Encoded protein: CASSRSGVEQYV.

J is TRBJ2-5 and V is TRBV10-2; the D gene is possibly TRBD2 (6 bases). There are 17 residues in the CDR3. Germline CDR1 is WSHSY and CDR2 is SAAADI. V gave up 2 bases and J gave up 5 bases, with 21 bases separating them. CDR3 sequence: CASSERFWTTREETQYF. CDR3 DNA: TGCGCCAGCAGTGAGAGGTTCTGGACTACTCGAGAGGAGACCCAGTACTTC.

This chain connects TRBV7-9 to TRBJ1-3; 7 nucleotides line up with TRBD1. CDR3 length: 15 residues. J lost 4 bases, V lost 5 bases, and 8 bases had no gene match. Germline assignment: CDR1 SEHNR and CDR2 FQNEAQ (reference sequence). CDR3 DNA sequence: TGTGCCAGCAGCCCCGAGACAGGGTACGGAAACACCATATATTTT. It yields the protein CASSPETGYGNTIYF.

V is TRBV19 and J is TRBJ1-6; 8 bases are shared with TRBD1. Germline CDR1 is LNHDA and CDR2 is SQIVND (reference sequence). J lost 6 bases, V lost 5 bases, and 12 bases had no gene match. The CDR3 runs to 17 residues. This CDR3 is CASSPLPGQETNSPLHF. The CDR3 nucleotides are TGTGCCAGTAGTCCTCTCCCGGGACAGGAAACTAATTCACCCCTCCACTTT.

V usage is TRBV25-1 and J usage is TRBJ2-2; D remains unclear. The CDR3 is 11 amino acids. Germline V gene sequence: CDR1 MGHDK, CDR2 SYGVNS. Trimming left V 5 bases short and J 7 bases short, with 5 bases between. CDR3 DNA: TGTGCCAGCAGTTTCAACGGGGAGCTGTTTTTT. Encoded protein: CASSFNGELFF.

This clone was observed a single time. The DNA for the CDR3 is TGTGCCAGCTCACGAGAGGCTAGCGGGGCGAGCACAGATACGCAGTATTTT. Encoded protein: CASSREASGASTDTQYF. This chain links TRBV18 with TRBJ2-3; TRBD2 matches at 9 bases. J lost 0 bases, V lost 4 bases, and 8 bases had no gene match. Germline V gene lookup returns CDR1 KGHSH and CDR2 LQKENI. The CDR3 has 17 residues.

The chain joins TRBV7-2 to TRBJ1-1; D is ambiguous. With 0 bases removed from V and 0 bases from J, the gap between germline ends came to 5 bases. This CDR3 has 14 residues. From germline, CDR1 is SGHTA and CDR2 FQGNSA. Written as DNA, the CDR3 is TGTGCCAGCAGCTTAGCCCAGATGAACACTGAAGCTTTCTTT. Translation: CASSLAQMNTEAFF.

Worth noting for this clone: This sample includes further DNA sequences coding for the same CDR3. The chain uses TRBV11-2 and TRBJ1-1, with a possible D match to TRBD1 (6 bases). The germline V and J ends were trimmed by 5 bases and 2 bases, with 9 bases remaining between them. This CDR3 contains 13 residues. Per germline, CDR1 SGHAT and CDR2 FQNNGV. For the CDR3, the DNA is TGTGCCAGCAGCAGACAGGAAAACACTGAAGCTTTCTTT. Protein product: CASSRQENTEAFF.

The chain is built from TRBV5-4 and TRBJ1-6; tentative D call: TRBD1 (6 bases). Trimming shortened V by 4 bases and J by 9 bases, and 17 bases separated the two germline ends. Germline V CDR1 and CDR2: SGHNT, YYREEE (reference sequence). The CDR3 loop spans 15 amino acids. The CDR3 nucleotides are TGTGCCAGCAGCCACAGGGTCCACGAGAGTTCACCCCTCCACTTT. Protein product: CASSHRVHESSPLHF.

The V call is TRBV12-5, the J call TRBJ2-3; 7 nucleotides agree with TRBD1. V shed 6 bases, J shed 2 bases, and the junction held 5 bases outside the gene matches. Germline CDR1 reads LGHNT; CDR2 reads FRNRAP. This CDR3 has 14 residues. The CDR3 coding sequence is TGTGCTAGTGGGAAAGACAGGGACACAGATACGCAGTATTTT. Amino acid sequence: CASGKDRDTDTQYF.

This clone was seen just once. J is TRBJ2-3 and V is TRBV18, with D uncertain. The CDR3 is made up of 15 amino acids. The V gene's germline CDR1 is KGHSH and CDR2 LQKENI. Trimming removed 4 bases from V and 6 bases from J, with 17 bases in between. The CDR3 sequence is CASSQQRHLYDTQYF. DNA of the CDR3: TGTGCCAGCTCACAACAACGACACCTCTACGATACGCAGTATTTT.

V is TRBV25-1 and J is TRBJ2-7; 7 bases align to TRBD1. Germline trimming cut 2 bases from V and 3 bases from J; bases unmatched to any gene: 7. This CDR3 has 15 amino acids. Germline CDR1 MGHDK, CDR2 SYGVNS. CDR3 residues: CASSEHPGQYYEQYV. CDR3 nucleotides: TGTGCCAGCAGTGAACATCCGGGACAGTACTACGAGCAGTACGTC.

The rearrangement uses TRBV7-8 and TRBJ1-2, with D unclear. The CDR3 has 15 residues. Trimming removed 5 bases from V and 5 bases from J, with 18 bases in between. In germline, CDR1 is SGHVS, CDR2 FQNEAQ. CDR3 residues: CASSPAAIGVYGYTF. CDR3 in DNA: TGTGCCAGCAGCCCAGCCGCCATCGGAGTATATGGCTACACCTTC.